The clone carrying this TCR beta chain was seen a few times. This sample was included in a study of cytomegalovirus exposure and HLA in healthy donors. Germline V gene sequence: CDR1 SGHVS, CDR2 FNYEAQ. The CDR3 extends over 15 amino acids. With 1 base clipped from V and 2 bases from J, the junction kept 1 base outside the gene matches. At the time of sampling, donors were nominally healthy, though unrecorded immune exposures were likely. PCR used 60 Vbeta primers and 13 Jbeta primers. The protocol was immunoSEQ multiplex PCR, while the TCRdb copy is restricted to in-frame clones and leaves out a portion. The sample yields 60,000 to 90,000 clones, 65% to 75% seen once.

The V call is TRBV7-6, the J call TRBJ1-1, with 10 bases fitting TRBD1. Sequenced input: PBMCs. The receptor was isolated from a man aged 40-49 years in good health and CMV-seropositive. The CDR3 protein is CASSLGTGGNTEAFF. CDR3 nucleotides: TGTGCCAGCAGCTTAGGGACAGGGGGTAACACTGAAGCTTTCTTT.